A selection of T cell receptor beta chains follows, all from one sample in a study of cytomegalovirus exposure and HLA in healthy donors. Produced via immunoSEQ multiplex PCR; TCRdb's table is partial and in-frame only. The table lists tens of thousands of clones, under 70% of them singletons. Sequencing was done on a sample of PBMCs. The origin of the receptors is a man aged 25-45 years in good health and CMV-seropositive. CDR3s include the opening cysteine and the closing phenylalanine or tryptophan. Size is omitted from some rows. Given values are once, few, many or a class for expanded clones.

TRBV28	-	TRBJ1-4	CASSFRTGGPGKLFF
TRBV11-2	-	TRBJ1-1	CASSLESSLNTEAFF
TRBV6-5	-	TRBJ1-3	CASSYSGGWYF
TRBV9	-	TRBJ2-6	CASTSGSGANVLTF
TRBV28	once	TRBJ2-1	CASRTTLPGLGYNEQFF
TRBV28	-	TRBJ2-6	CASNRQNSGANVLTF
TRBV29-1	-	TRBJ2-3	CSGSGTGGVGGPIDTQYF
TRBV6-1	-	TRBJ2-1	CASSENSGGAREQFF
TRBV5-6	-	TRBJ1-4	CASSLGGFREKLFF
TRBV6-5	-	TRBJ2-7	CASSYAVSSYEQYF
TRBV5-6	-	TRBJ2-5	CASSLSGTETQYF
TRBV30	few	TRBJ1-6	CARQGEANSPLHF
TRBV30	-	TRBJ1-1	CAWIGVTEAFF
TRBV18	-	TRBJ2-7	CASSSSTGGSYEQYF
TRBV19	-	TRBJ2-7	CASSMGLLAGRSYEQYF
TRBV11-2	-	TRBJ2-7	CASSLDRLSYEQYF
TRBV2	-	TRBJ2-3	CASSERRSTDTQYF
TRBV18	-	TRBJ2-5	CASSLLAGAQETQYF
TRBV7-9	-	TRBJ2-2	CSSSLSAGELFF
TRBV7-9	-	TRBJ1-6	CASGGSLDSPLHF
TRBV14	-	TRBJ2-3	CASSQVNPGVDTQYF
TRBV5-6	-	TRBJ1-1	CASSLGAGGAFF
TRBV6-5	-	TRBJ1-2	CASSYSKTGFGYTF
TRBV2	-	TRBJ1-2	CASSVPGQVNYGYTF
TRBV4-3	few	TRBJ1-2	CASSQDKRGEGYTF
TRBV4-2	-	TRBJ1-1	CASSQDPGFDTEAFF
TRBV28	-	TRBJ2-1	CASSFRLAGGKNEQFF
TRBV10-1	-	TRBJ2-1	CAGGGRNEQFF